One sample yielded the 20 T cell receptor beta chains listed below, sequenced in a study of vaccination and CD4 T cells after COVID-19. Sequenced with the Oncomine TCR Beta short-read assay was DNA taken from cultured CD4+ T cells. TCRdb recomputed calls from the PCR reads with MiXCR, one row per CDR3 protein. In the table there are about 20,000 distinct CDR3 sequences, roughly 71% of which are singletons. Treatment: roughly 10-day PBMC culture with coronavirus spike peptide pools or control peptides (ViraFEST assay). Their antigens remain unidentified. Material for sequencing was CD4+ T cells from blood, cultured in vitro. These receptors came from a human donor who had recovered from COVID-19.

The DNA of the CDR3 is TGTGCCAGCAGCTTCTCAGCGCCCAACTATGGCTACACCTTC. It yields the protein CASSFSAPNYGYTF. The J gene is TRBJ1-2, the V gene TRBV27; D unresolved. This CDR3 has 14 amino acids. Germline lookup yields CDR1 MNHEY and CDR2 SMNVEV (reference sequence). The V gene lost 6 bases and the J gene lost 2 bases, with 13 bases spanning the gap.

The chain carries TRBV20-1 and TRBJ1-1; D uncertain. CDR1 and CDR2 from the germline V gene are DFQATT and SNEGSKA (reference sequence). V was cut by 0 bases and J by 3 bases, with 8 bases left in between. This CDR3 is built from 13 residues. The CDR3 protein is CSARDRSDTEAFF. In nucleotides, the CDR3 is TGCAGTGCTAGAGATCGATCCGACACTGAAGCTTTCTTT.

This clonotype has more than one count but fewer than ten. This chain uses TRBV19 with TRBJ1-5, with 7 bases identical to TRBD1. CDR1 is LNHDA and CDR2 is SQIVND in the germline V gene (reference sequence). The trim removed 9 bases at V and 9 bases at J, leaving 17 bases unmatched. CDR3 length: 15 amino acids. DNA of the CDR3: TGTGCCAGCTCCTCCAGGGGGAGCCCGGCTTCGCCCCAGCATTTT. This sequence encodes CASSSRGSPASPQHF.

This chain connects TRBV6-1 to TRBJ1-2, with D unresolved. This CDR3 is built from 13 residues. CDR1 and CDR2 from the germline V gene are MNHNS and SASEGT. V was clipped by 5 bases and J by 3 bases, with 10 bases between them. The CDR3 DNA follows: TGTGCCAGCAGTCCCACCTGGGACTATGGCTACACCTTC. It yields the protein CASSPTWDYGYTF.

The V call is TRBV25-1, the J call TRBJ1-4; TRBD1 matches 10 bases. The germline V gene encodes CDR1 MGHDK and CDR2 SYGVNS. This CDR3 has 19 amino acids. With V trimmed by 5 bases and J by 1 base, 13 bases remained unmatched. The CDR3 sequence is CASSSPGQGLKITNEKLFF. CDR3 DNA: TGTGCCAGCAGTAGCCCGGGACAGGGGCTTAAGATAACTAATGAAAAACTGTTTTTT.

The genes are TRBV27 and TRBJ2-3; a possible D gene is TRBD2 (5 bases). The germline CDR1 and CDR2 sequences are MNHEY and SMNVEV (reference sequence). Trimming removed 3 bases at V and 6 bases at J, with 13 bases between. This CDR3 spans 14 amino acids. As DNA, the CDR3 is TGTGCCAGCAGTTTTGAGGGCCGGAGGGATACGCAGTATTTT. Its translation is CASSFEGRRDTQYF.

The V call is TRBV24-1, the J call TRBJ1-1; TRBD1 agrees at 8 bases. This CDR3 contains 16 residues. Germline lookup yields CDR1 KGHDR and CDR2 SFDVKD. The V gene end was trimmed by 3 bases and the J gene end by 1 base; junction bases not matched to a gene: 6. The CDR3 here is CATSDGTGTGNTEAFF. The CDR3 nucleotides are TGTGCCACCAGTGATGGGACCGGGACAGGGAACACTGAAGCTTTCTTT.

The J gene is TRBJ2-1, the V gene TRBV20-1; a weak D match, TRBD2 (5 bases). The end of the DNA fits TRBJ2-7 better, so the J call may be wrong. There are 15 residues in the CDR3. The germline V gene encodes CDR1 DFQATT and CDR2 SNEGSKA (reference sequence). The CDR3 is CSARDLSGLDGEQYF. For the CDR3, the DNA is TGCAGTGCTAGAGATCTGAGCGGTCTCGACGGGGAGCAGTACTTC.

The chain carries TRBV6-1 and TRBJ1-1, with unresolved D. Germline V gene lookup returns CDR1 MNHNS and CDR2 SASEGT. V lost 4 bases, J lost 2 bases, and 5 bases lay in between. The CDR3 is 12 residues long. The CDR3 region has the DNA TGTGCCAGCAGTGCGAGTAACACTGAAGCTTTCTTT. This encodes CASSASNTEAFF.

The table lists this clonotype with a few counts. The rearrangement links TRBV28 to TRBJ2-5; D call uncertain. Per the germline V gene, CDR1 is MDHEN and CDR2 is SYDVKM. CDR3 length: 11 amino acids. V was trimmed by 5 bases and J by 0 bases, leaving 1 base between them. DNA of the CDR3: TGTGCCAGCAGTGACCAAGAGACCCAGTACTTC. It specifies CASSDQETQYF.

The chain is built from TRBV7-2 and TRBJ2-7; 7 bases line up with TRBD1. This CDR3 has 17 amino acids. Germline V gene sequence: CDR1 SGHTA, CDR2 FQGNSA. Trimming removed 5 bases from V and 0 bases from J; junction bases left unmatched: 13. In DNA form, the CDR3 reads TGTGCCAGCAGCCTAAACCCCGGGACAGTCCTCTCCTACGAGCAGTACTTC. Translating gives CASSLNPGTVLSYEQYF. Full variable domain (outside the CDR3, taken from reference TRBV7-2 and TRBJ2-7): GAGVSQSPSNKVTEKGKDVELRCDPISGHTALYWYRQSLGQGLEFLIYFQGNSAPDKSGLPSDRFSAERTGGSVSTLTIQRTQQEDSAVYLCASSLNPGTVLSYEQYFGPGTRLTVT.

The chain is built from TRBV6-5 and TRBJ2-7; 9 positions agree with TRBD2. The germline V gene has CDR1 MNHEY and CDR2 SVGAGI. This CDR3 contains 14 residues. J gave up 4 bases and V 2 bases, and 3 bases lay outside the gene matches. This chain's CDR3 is CASSYALAGYEQYF. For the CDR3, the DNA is TGTGCCAGCAGTTACGCCCTAGCGGGGTACGAGCAGTACTTC.

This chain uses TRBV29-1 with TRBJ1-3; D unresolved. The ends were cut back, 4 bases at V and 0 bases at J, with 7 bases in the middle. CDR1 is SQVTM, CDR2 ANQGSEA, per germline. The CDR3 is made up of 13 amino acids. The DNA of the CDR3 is TGCAGCGTTGTTGTGTACTCTGGAAACACCATATATTTT. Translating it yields CSVVVYSGNTIYF. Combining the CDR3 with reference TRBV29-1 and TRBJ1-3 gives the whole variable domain SAVISQKPSRDICQRGTSLTIQCQVDSQVTMMFWYRQQPGQSLTLIATANQGSEATYESGFVIDKFPISRPNLTFSTLTVSNMSPEDSSIYLCSVVVYSGNTIYFGEGSWLTVV.

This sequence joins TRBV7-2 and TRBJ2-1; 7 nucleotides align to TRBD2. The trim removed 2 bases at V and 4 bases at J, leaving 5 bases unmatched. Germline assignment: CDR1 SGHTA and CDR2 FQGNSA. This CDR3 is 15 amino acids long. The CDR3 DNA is TGTGCCAGCAGCTTAACCCCTAGCGGATACAATGAGCAGTTCTTC. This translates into CASSLTPSGYNEQFF.

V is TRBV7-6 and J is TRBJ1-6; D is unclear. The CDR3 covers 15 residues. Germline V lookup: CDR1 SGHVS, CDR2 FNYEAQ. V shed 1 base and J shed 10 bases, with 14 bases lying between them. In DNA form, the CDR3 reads TGTGCCAGCAGCTTAGTCGCCCGGGATGGGTCACCCCTCCACTTT. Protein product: CASSLVARDGSPLHF. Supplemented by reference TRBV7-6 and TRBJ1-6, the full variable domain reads GAGVSQSPRYKVTKRGQDVALRCDPISGHVSLYWYRQALGQGPEFLTYFNYEAQQDKSGLPNDRFSAERPEGSISTLTIQRTEQRDSAMYRCASSLVARDGSPLHFGNGTRLTVT.

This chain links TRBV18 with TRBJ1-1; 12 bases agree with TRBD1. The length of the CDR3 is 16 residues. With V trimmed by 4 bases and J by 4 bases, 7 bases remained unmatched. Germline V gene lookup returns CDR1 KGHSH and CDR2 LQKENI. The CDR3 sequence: CASSLRDRGRSTEAFF. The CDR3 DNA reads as TGTGCCAGCTCACTCCGGGACAGGGGGCGTAGCACTGAAGCTTTCTTT.

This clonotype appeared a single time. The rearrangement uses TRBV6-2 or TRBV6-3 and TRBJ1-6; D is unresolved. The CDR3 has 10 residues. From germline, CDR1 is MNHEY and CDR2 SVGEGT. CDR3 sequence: CAAGNSPLHF. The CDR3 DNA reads TGTGCTGCGGGGAATTCACCCCTCCACTTT.

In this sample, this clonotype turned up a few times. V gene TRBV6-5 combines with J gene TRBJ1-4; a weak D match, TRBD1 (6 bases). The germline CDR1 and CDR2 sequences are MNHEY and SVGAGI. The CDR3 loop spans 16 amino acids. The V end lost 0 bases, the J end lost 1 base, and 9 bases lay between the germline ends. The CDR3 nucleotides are TGTGCCAGCAGTTACTCGAGCAGGGGAACTAATGAAAAACTGTTTTTT. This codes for CASSYSSRGTNEKLFF.

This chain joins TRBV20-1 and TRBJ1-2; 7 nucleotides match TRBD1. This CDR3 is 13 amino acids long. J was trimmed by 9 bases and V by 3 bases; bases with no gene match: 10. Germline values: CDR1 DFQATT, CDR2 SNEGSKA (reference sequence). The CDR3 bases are TGCAGTGCTAGGTTCGCGGACAGGAATCGCTACACCTTC. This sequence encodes CSARFADRNRYTF.

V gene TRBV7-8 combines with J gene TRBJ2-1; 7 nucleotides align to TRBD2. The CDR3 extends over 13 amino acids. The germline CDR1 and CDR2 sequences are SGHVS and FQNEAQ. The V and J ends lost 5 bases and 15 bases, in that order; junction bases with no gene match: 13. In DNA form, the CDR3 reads TGTGCCAGCAGCCCCTTGACTAGCTGGGGCCCGTTCTTC. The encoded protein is CASSPLTSWGPFF.